This TCR beta chain stems from a study of blood T cell repertoires in COVID-19. Study background: T cells, B-cell-depleted T cells, or PBMCs provided the cDNA or gDNA that served as material.

Per the authors' pipeline: Nucleated cell number was recorded as an estimate derived from reference gene primer amplification. Assay: immunoSEQ multiplex PCR; the TCRdb copy retains only in-frame clones and omits some. The V and J calls and the clone size are those of that table, but D and trimming were determined from the DNA. The sample has approximately 210,000 clones; 83% are singletons. The CDR3 length is 15 residues. The V gene's germline CDR1 is MNHNY and CDR2 SVGAGI (reference sequence). The junction had 4 bases not matched to a gene; V was cut back by 5 bases and J by 3 bases. The receptor comes from a woman in her 70s with active or convalescent COVID-19. The rearrangement joins TRBV6-6 to TRBJ1-3; 10 nucleotides agree with TRBD1. The specimen sequenced was peripheral blood. The CDR3 bases are TGTGCCAGCAGTCGACAGGGGGCTTTTGGAAACACCATATATTTT. Its protein product is CASSRQGAFGNTIYF.